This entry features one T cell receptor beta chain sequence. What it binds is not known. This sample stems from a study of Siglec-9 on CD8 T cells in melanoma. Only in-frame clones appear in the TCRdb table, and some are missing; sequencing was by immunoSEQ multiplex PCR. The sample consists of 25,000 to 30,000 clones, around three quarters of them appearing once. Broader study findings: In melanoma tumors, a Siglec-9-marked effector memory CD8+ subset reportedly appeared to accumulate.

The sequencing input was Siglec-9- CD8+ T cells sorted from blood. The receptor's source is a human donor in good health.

DNA of the CDR3: TGTGCCAGCAGTTTATATTCGACTGGGGCTAACTATGGCTACACCTTC. Translation: CASSLYSTGANYGYTF. The rearrangement links TRBV27 to TRBJ1-2; no clear D. CDR3 length: 16 residues. Looked up from germline, CDR1 is MNHEY and CDR2 is SMNVEV (reference sequence). Trimming shortened V by 1 base and J by 0 bases, and 12 bases separated the two germline ends.